These 20 T cell receptor beta chains originate from one sample sequenced in a study of T cell responses to AZD1222 COVID-19 vaccine. Sequencing used immunoSEQ multiplex PCR; TCRdb keeps in-frame clones, though not all of them. The sample lists roughly 150,000 clones, about 88% occurring once. The sample consisted of peripheral blood, taken on day 0 of AZD1222 vaccination. The origin of the receptors is an adult in good health.

This clone was detected only once. The gene calls are TRBV29-1 and TRBJ2-5; a weak D match, TRBD2 (6 bases). This CDR3 has 13 amino acids. Germline V gives CDR1 SQVTM, CDR2 ANQGSEA. With 2 bases removed from V and 2 bases from J, the gap between germline ends came to 9 bases. CDR3 region: CSVEWGLQETQYF. CDR3 nucleotides: TGCAGCGTTGAATGGGGACTGCAAGAGACCCAGTACTTC. Using reference TRBV29-1 and TRBJ2-5 for the parts outside the CDR3, the full variable domain is SAVISQKPSRDICQRGTSLTIQCQVDSQVTMMFWYRQQPGQSLTLIATANQGSEATYESGFVIDKFPISRPNLTFSTLTVSNMSPEDSSIYLCSVEWGLQETQYFGPGTRLLVL.

The chain combines TRBV28 with TRBJ1-1, with D unresolved. Germline CDR1 and CDR2: MDHEN and SYDVKM. V was shortened by 0 bases and J by 6 bases, with 2 bases between the two germline ends. This CDR3 spans 11 amino acids. CDR3 in DNA: TGTGCCAGCAGTTTATGGTCTGAAGCTTTCTTT. This gives the protein CASSLWSEAFF.

The rearrangement joins TRBV27 to TRBJ2-1; 9 bases align to TRBD1. This CDR3 has 19 residues. Germline trimming cut 6 bases from V and 4 bases from J; bases unmatched to any gene: 19. CDR1 is MNHEY, CDR2 SMNVEV, per germline (reference sequence). CDR3 coding DNA: TGTGCCAGCAGCCAACTACAGGGGGCGTCGTCTATATCTTACAATGAGCAGTTCTTC. It encodes CASSQLQGASSISYNEQFF.

The chain couples TRBV10-2 to TRBJ2-5; D may correspond to TRBD1 or TRBD2 (6 bases each). The CDR3 has 14 amino acids. CDR1 and CDR2 (germline): WSHSY, SAAADI. V shed 2 bases and J shed 1 base, with 8 bases lying between them. The CDR3 loop reads CASSEPGAQETQYF. In DNA, the CDR3 is TGCGCCAGCAGTGAGCCGGGGGCCCAAGAGACCCAGTACTTC.

V is TRBV19 and J is TRBJ2-2; TRBD1 aligns across 8 bases. The CDR3 has 16 residues. Germline V gene sequence: CDR1 LNHDA, CDR2 SQIVND (reference sequence). With V trimmed by 3 bases and J by 4 bases, 7 bases remained unmatched. The CDR3 DNA is TGTGCCAGTAGTATCGCAGGGGGCGCCGGCACCGGGGAGCTGTTTTTT. Amino acid sequence: CASSIAGGAGTGELFF.

The chain recombines TRBV30 with TRBJ1-1; tentatively, D is TRBD1 (5 bases). The CDR3 loop spans 13 amino acids. Deletions cut 3 bases from V and 4 bases from J, with 12 bases between. CDR1 GTSNPN and CDR2 SVGIG come from the germline V gene (reference sequence). The CDR3 region is CAWRTQGSTEAFF. The DNA of the CDR3 is TGTGCCTGGAGAACCCAGGGTAGCACTGAAGCTTTCTTT.

The chain has TRBV28 and TRBJ2-4; 8 bases are a match to TRBD1. Germline V CDR1 and CDR2: MDHEN, SYDVKM. The ends lost 4 bases at V and 8 bases at J; junction bases unmatched: 7. The length of the CDR3 is 14 residues. CDR3 region: CASSSGQGQDIQYF. In nucleotides, the CDR3 is TGTGCCAGCAGTTCTGGACAGGGTCAGGACATTCAGTACTTC.

This clone is a singleton in its sample. The chain couples TRBV28 to TRBJ1-1; the D is unclear. This CDR3 comprises 10 residues. The germline CDR1 and CDR2 sequences are MDHEN and SYDVKM. The V end lost 10 bases, the J end lost 5 bases, and 8 bases lay between the germline ends. The DNA for the CDR3 is TGTGCCATCATCATGACTGAAGCTTTCTTT. The encoded protein is CAIIMTEAFF. The full variable domain, completed using reference TRBV28 and TRBJ1-1, is DVKVTQSSRYLVKRTGEKVFLECVQDMDHENMFWYRQDPGLGLRLIYFSYDVKMKEKGDIPEGYSVSREKKERFSLILESASTNQTSMYLCAIIMTEAFFGQGTRLTVV.

The DNA of the CDR3 is TGTGCCAGCAGTTACGGGACCATCGGGGAGCTGTTTTTT. It translates to CASSYGTIGELFF. The V call is TRBV6-5, the J call TRBJ2-2; D is perhaps TRBD1 or TRBD2 (5 bases each). Germline loops: CDR1 MNHEY, CDR2 SVGAGI. CDR3 length: 13 amino acids. Trimming cost V 2 bases and J 7 bases, with 8 bases left between them.

This clone was counted between two and nine times. The rearrangement uses TRBV30 and TRBJ1-6, with a tentative D call TRBD1 (6 bases). This CDR3 has 13 residues. Germline V gene lookup returns CDR1 GTSNPN and CDR2 SVGIG (reference sequence). V was shortened by 4 bases and J by 7 bases, with 11 bases between the two germline ends. The CDR3 DNA reads TGTGCCTGGAACCGGGACACAAATTCACCCCTCCACTTT. Protein: CAWNRDTNSPLHF.

This clone appeared a few times. This chain uses TRBV6-5 with TRBJ1-1; 8 bases are a match to TRBD1. Germline V lookup: CDR1 MNHEY, CDR2 SVGAGI. This CDR3 comprises 12 residues. The trim removed 9 bases at V and 4 bases at J, leaving 4 bases unmatched. CDR3 region: CASYRGTTEAFF. CDR3 bases: TGTGCCAGTTACAGGGGGACCACTGAAGCTTTCTTT.

The chain links TRBV28 to TRBJ2-2, with D perhaps TRBD1 (6 bases). CDR3 length: 13 amino acids. In germline, CDR1 is MDHEN, CDR2 SYDVKM. V was pared by 6 bases and J by 6 bases, with 11 bases between. DNA for the CDR3: TGTGCCAGCAGATCAACAGGGCCCGGGGAGCTGTTTTTT. This sequence encodes CASRSTGPGELFF.

This clone was counted once. The chain carries TRBV5-6 and TRBJ1-2; 9 bases agree with TRBD1. The CDR3 spans 16 residues. Germline V gene data show CDR1 as SGHDT and CDR2 as YYEEEE. J gave up 4 bases and V 3 bases, and 10 bases lay outside the gene matches. CDR3 amino acids: CASSSFRTGEIYGYTF. In nucleotides, the CDR3 is TGTGCCAGCAGCTCCTTTAGGACAGGGGAGATCTATGGCTACACCTTC.

Of note for this clone: Relative to the germline gene, one junction end is altered; a read error may explain this. This chain connects TRBV3-1 (or the pseudogene TRBV3-2) to TRBJ2-3; 8 bases match TRBD2. The germline CDR1 and CDR2 sequences are LGHDT and YNNKEL (reference sequence). This CDR3 spans 12 amino acids. CDR3 in amino acids: CASSPLGRGVVF. The CDR3 DNA sequence: TGTGCCAGCAGCCCGTTAGGGCGGGGGGTCGTTTTT.

The chain employs TRBV30 and TRBJ1-2; D gene ambiguous. V dropped 4 bases and J dropped 4 bases, with 10 bases sitting between them. The CDR3 loop spans 12 amino acids. Germline values: CDR1 GTSNPN, CDR2 SVGIG (reference sequence). For the CDR3, the DNA is TGTGCCTGGAAAGGGTCCCCCTATGGCTACACCTTC. Amino acid sequence: CAWKGSPYGYTF.

The chain employs TRBV2 and TRBJ1-2, with D unresolved. Germline V lookup: CDR1 SNHLY, CDR2 FYNNEI. The CDR3 has 12 amino acids. Between the trimmed V and J ends, which lost 4 bases and 2 bases, there was a span of 5 bases. CDR3 region: CASSAQNYGYTF. In DNA form, the CDR3 reads TGTGCCAGCAGTGCCCAGAACTATGGCTACACCTTC.

This clone was counted a single time. The V call is TRBV28, the J call TRBJ2-1; D could derive from TRBD1 or TRBD2 (6 bases each). CDR3 length: 13 amino acids. V dropped 1 base and J dropped 10 bases, with 11 bases sitting between them. CDR1 is MDHEN and CDR2 is SYDVKM in the germline V gene. The DNA of the CDR3 is TGTGCCAGCAGTTTATTGGGGGCGGGAGAGCAGTTCTTC. This translates into CASSLLGAGEQFF.

The CDR3 spells CASSPLPPSGNTIYF. The CDR3, as DNA: TGTGCCAGCTCACCACTTCCGCCCTCTGGAAACACCATATATTTT. This chain links TRBV18 with TRBJ1-3; D is undetermined. Germline V lookup: CDR1 KGHSH, CDR2 LQKENI. Trimming cost V 1 base and J 0 bases, with 7 bases left between them. This CDR3 comprises 15 residues.

V and J are TRBV5-1 and TRBJ2-7; TRBD2 matches at 10 bases. Trimming at V came to 4 bases and at J to 5 bases, leaving 15 bases not matched to a gene. Germline CDR1 SGHRS, CDR2 YFSETQ. The CDR3 contains 17 residues. The CDR3 bases are TGCGCCAGCAGCCCAGCTCTAGCGGGAGCGTCCTTTGACGAGCAGTACTTC. This encodes CASSPALAGASFDEQYF.

V and J are TRBV4-3 and TRBJ1-3; D gene uncertain. Germline lookup yields CDR1 LGHNA and CDR2 YSLEER. This CDR3 is built from 14 residues. The V and J ends lost 5 bases and 3 bases respectively, with 11 bases between them. The CDR3 DNA is TGCGCCAGCAGCTCCCAGATCGGTGGAAACACCATATATTTT. Its translation: CASSSQIGGNTIYF.